This TCR beta chain emerged from a study of blood T cell repertoires in COVID-19. Turning to the study itself: In each case, the material was cDNA or gDNA derived from T cells, B-cell-depleted T cells, or PBMCs.

This CDR3 has 15 residues. Trimming took off 3 bases at V and 1 base at J, with 12 bases between the two ends. Germline CDR1 is LGHDT and CDR2 is YNNKEL (reference sequence). Assay used: immunoSEQ multiplex PCR; TCRdb lists only in-frame clones, some missing. The sample has approximately 340,000 clones; approximately 93% are singletons. Adults between roughly 18 and 90 years of age took part from 20 to 25 US areas. A COVID-19 case was met by exposed participants within 2 weeks before study entry. The sequence came from a woman between 40 and 50 years old who had been exposed to COVID-19. Sequencing was carried out using PBMCs or T cells enriched from blood (not recorded which). The chain couples TRBV3-1 (or the pseudogene TRBV3-2) to TRBJ2-5, with D tentatively TRBD1 (5 bases). CDR3: CASSHKGRLQETQYF. DNA for the CDR3: TGTGCCAGCAGCCATAAGGGGCGCCTCCAAGAGACCCAGTACTTC.